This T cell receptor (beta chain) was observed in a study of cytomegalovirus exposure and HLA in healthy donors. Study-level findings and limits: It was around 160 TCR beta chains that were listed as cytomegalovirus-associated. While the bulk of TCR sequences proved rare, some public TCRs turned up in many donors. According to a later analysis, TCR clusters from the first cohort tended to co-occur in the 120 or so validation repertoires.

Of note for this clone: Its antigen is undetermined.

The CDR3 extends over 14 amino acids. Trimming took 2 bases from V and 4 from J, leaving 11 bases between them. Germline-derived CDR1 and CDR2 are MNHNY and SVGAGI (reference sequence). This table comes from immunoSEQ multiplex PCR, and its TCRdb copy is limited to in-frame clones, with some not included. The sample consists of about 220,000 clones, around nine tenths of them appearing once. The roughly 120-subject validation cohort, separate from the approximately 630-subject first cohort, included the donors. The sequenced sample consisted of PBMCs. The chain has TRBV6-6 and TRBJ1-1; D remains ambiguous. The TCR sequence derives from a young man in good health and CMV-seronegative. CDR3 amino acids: CASSYVGAGTEAFF. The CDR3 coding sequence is TGTGCCAGCAGTTACGTGGGTGCGGGCACTGAAGCTTTCTTT.